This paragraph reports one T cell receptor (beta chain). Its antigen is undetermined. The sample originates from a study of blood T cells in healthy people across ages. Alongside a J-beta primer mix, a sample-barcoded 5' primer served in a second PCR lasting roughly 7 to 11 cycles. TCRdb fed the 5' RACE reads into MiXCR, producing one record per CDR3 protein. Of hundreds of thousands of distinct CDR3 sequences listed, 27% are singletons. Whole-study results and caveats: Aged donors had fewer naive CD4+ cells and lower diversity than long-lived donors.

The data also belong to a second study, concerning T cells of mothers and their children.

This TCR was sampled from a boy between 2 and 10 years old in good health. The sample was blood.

This chain's CDR3 is CASSLGPGRYIIYGYTF. Here the CDR3 DNA reads TGTGCCAGCAGTCTCGGACCCGGGAGATACATCATCTATGGCTACACCTTC. The chain is built from TRBV27 and TRBJ1-2; D gene unclear. CDR1 MNHEY and CDR2 SMNVEV come from the germline V gene (reference sequence). CDR3 length equals 17 residues. V was pared by 5 bases and J by 4 bases, with 23 bases between.